The TCR beta chain described here comes from a study of blood T cell repertoires in COVID-19. TCRdb keeps only in-frame clones here, not all; method: immunoSEQ multiplex PCR. Of approximately 350,000 clones listed, 70% to 90% are singletons. Sequenced input: peripheral blood. The TCR sequence derives from a woman aged 55-69 years with COVID-19, enrolled during active disease.

The CDR3 region is CASSPGRGQDNEQFF. The CDR3 bases are TGTGCCAGTAGTCCTGGCAGGGGGCAGGACAATGAGCAGTTCTTC. This chain joins TRBV19 and TRBJ2-1, with 8 bases identical to TRBD1. The junction had 8 bases not matched to a gene; V was cut back by 5 bases and J by 5 bases. Germline CDR1 reads LNHDA; CDR2 reads SQIVND (reference sequence). The CDR3 sequence is 15 residues long.